This note documents a single T cell receptor (beta chain) sequence. This entry is derived from a study of blood T cell repertoires in COVID-19. Overall study: There were acute and convalescent COVID-19 samples, and they came from the United States, Italy and Spain.

Cohort placement rested on clinical history that participants reported themselves. Recovery meant two consecutive negative NP/OP PCR tests, professional clearance, or resolved symptoms. This CDR3 region has 14 residues. V lost 2 bases, J lost 6 bases, and 2 bases stayed unmatched. The germline V gene encodes CDR1 MNHEY and CDR2 SVGAGI. The table came from immunoSEQ multiplex PCR; TCRdb's copy has only in-frame clones and leaves some out. The data show hundreds of thousands of clones, around 85% seen once. This receptor was obtained from a middle-aged man who had recovered from COVID-19. The chain recombines TRBV6-5 with TRBJ2-7; 12 bases are a match to TRBD1. Material: PBMCs or T cells enriched from blood (not recorded which). The DNA of the CDR3 is TGTGCCAGCAGTTACAGGGACAGGGGGCGCGAGCAGTACTTC. It is translated as CASSYRDRGREQYF.